The 25 T cell receptor beta chains reported below all come from one sample, sequenced in a study of cytomegalovirus exposure and HLA in healthy donors. A multiplex PCR was run with 60 Vbeta primers and 13 Jbeta primers. Sequencing used immunoSEQ multiplex PCR; TCRdb keeps in-frame clones, though not all of them. In the table there are some 150,000 clones, approximately 75% of which are singletons. The sample taken for sequencing was PBMCs. These receptors all stem from a male donor in good health and CMV-seronegative.

This clone was observed once. The V and J genes are TRBV19 and TRBJ2-1; 8 nucleotides align to TRBD2. V shed 5 bases and J 8 bases; nucleotides not matched to a gene: 11. This CDR3 region has 15 residues. Germline loops: CDR1 LNHDA, CDR2 SQIVND (reference sequence). Here the CDR3 reads CASSSRTSRGDEQFF. CDR3 nucleotide sequence: TGTGCCAGTAGTTCGCGGACTAGCAGGGGCGATGAGCAGTTCTTC.

The chain has TRBV18 and TRBJ1-2; tentative D call: TRBD1 (6 bases). The germline V and J ends were trimmed by 0 bases and 7 bases, with 15 bases remaining between them. The CDR3 has 15 residues. Germline V lookup: CDR1 KGHSH, CDR2 LQKENI. For the CDR3, the DNA is TGTGCCAGCTCACCACCGGAGGCAGGGGCGAGTGGCTACACCTTC. Translating it yields CASSPPEAGASGYTF.

The chain is built from TRBV9 and TRBJ1-5, with TRBD1 matching over 9 bases. The trim removed 4 bases at V and 4 bases at J, leaving 6 bases unmatched. The CDR3 covers 15 residues. CDR1 is SGDLS and CDR2 is YYNGEE in the germline V gene. The CDR3 sequence: CASSPEGQGNQPQHF. The CDR3 region has the DNA TGTGCCAGCAGCCCCGAGGGACAGGGAAATCAGCCCCAGCATTTT.

The genes are TRBV30 and TRBJ2-7; 9 nucleotides align to TRBD1. V lost 5 bases to trimming and J lost 4 bases; unmatched junction nucleotides: 6. Germline CDR1 reads GTSNPN; CDR2 reads SVGIG (reference sequence). CDR3 length: 13 amino acids. The CDR3 DNA reads as TGTGCCTGGGGGGGGGACAGGGTTTACGAGCAGTACTTC. This encodes CAWGGDRVYEQYF.

The chain recombines TRBV11-2 with TRBJ1-2; possibly TRBD1 for D (6 bases). The germline V gene encodes CDR1 SGHAT and CDR2 FQNNGV. V was clipped by 5 bases and J by 3 bases, with 13 bases between them. The CDR3 runs to 14 residues. The CDR3 DNA is TGTGCCAGCAGCGGGCGGACAGCCCACTATGGCTACACCTTC. Translated: CASSGRTAHYGYTF.

The chain links TRBV7-9 to TRBJ1-3; TRBD1 matches at 8 bases. The CDR3 runs to 15 residues. V dropped 5 bases and J dropped 4; count of bases not matched to a gene: 7. Germline CDR1 SEHNR, CDR2 FQNEAQ (reference sequence). This chain's CDR3 is CASSRQGAAGNTIYF. CDR3 sequence (DNA): TGTGCCAGCAGCCGGCAGGGGGCGGCAGGAAACACCATATATTTT.

On this clone itself: Additional DNA sequences in this sample encode the identical CDR3. The chain recombines TRBV18 with TRBJ1-1; TRBD1 matches 8 bases. Germline V gene data show CDR1 as KGHSH and CDR2 as LQKENI. Trimming removed 3 bases from V and 0 bases from J; junction bases left unmatched: 6. The CDR3 totals 16 residues. The CDR3, as DNA: TGTGCCAGCTCACCCCGGACAGGGCTTATGAACACTGAAGCTTTCTTT. It encodes CASSPRTGLMNTEAFF.

This chain joins TRBV29-1 and TRBJ1-1; D possibly corresponds to TRBD1 (6 bases). Germline values: CDR1 SQVTM, CDR2 ANQGSEA. V gave up 8 bases and J gave up 7 bases, with 17 bases separating them. CDR3 length: 12 residues. The DNA of the CDR3 is TGCAGCTTGGTGGGTGGACAGAGTGAAGCTTTCTTT. It yields the protein CSLVGGQSEAFF. Using reference TRBV29-1 and TRBJ1-1 for the parts outside the CDR3, the full variable domain is SAVISQKPSRDICQRGTSLTIQCQVDSQVTMMFWYRQQPGQSLTLIATANQGSEATYESGFVIDKFPISRPNLTFSTLTVSNMSPEDSSIYLCSLVGGQSEAFFGQGTRLTVV.

This clone was recorded only once. The V and J genes are TRBV27 and TRBJ1-6; 9 bases line up with TRBD1. Germline loops: CDR1 MNHEY, CDR2 SMNVEV (reference sequence). This CDR3 spans 14 amino acids. The junction had 4 bases not matched to a gene; V was cut back by 3 bases and J by 10 bases. The CDR3 sequence: CASSFPTGGSPLHF. DNA of the CDR3: TGTGCCAGCAGTTTTCCCACAGGGGGCTCACCCCTCCACTTT.

The J gene is TRBJ2-1, the V gene TRBV6-1, with D tentatively TRBD2 (6 bases). V was pared by 4 bases and J by 10 bases, with 8 bases between. The V gene's germline CDR1 is MNHNS and CDR2 SASEGT. This CDR3 region has 11 residues. CDR3 coding DNA: TGTGCCAGCAGTGGGGGGGTCGAGCAGTTCTTC. It yields the protein CASSGGVEQFF.

The CDR3 bases are TGTGCCAGCTCACCGGACCCAGGGGGCGAGCAGTACTTC. Its translation is CASSPDPGGEQYF. The chain combines TRBV18 with TRBJ2-5; TRBD1 matches 7 bases. The J call may be in error: the DNA end matches TRBJ2-7 better. Germline CDR1 is KGHSH and CDR2 is LQKENI. The CDR3 totals 13 residues.

The V and J genes are TRBV5-8 and TRBJ1-1, with 8 bases lining up with TRBD1. CDR1 and CDR2 from the germline V gene are SGHTS and YDEGEE. The CDR3 is 13 amino acids. With 3 bases clipped from V and 11 bases from J, the junction kept 9 bases outside the gene matches. CDR3 residues: CASSSVDRGDAFF. CDR3 nucleotides: TGTGCCAGCAGCTCGGTAGACAGGGGCGACGCTTTCTTT.

This chain links TRBV27 with TRBJ1-1; TRBD1 is a possible D gene (5 bases). The CDR3 consists of 14 residues. Trimming removed 6 bases from V and 4 bases from J, with 15 bases in between. Germline V gene data show CDR1 as MNHEY and CDR2 as SMNVEV (reference sequence). DNA of the CDR3: TGTGCCAGCAGGGGAGGGTCCGGGGGCACTGAAGCTTTCTTT. Residues: CASRGGSGGTEAFF.

The V call is TRBV7-3, the J call TRBJ2-1; 9 bases line up with TRBD2. The CDR3 spans 16 residues. J gave up 7 bases and V 2 bases, and 9 bases lay outside the gene matches. Germline V gene lookup returns CDR1 SGHTA and CDR2 FQGTGA. DNA of the CDR3: TGTGCCAGCAGCTTATGGGCGGGGGGGCCAAGGAATGAGCAGTTCTTC. Protein product: CASSLWAGGPRNEQFF.

A few counts support this clone. The rearrangement links TRBV6-5 to TRBJ1-4; 9 bases align to TRBD1. J was trimmed by 6 bases and V by 1 base; bases with no gene match: 0. CDR3 length: 14 residues. CDR1 is MNHEY, CDR2 SVGAGI, per germline. The CDR3 DNA reads TGTGCCAGCAGTTACTACAGGGGGCATGAAAAACTGTTTTTT. It encodes CASSYYRGHEKLFF.

The rearrangement links TRBV18 to TRBJ2-5; 7 positions agree with TRBD1. Germline V lookup: CDR1 KGHSH, CDR2 LQKENI. V was pared by 2 bases and J by 5 bases, with 8 bases of the junction left unmatched. The CDR3 runs to 15 residues. This CDR3 reads CASSPSGQQLETQYF. The CDR3 DNA sequence: TGTGCCAGCTCACCATCGGGACAGCAGCTGGAGACCCAGTACTTC.

The chain combines TRBV4-3 with TRBJ2-4; D is perhaps TRBD1 (5 bases). This CDR3 contains 16 residues. Germline V lookup: CDR1 LGHNA, CDR2 YSLEER. The V end was cut by 0 bases, the J end by 3 bases, with 12 bases between. The CDR3 bases are TGCGCCAGCAGCCAAGATCTTGCGACAGACAAAAACATTCAGTACTTC. The encoded protein is CASSQDLATDKNIQYF.

The chain joins TRBV4-1 to TRBJ2-7; D is possibly TRBD2 (6 bases). The CDR3 totals 16 residues. Trimming pared 5 bases from V and 3 bases from J, leaving 20 bases between. Germline CDR1 is MGHRA and CDR2 is YSYEKL. CDR3 sequence: CASSDKIGAGSYEQYF. CDR3 bases: TGCGCCAGCAGCGACAAGATAGGGGCCGGGAGCTACGAGCAGTACTTC.

The chain carries TRBV2 and TRBJ2-5; D is possibly TRBD2 (5 bases). There are 14 residues in the CDR3. CDR1 and CDR2 (germline): SNHLY, FYNNEI. V dropped 3 bases and J dropped 4 bases, with 12 bases sitting between them. The CDR3 sequence: CASSDGSSPETQYF. The CDR3 bases are TGTGCCAGCAGTGACGGATCTAGCCCAGAGACCCAGTACTTC.

The chain recombines TRBV11-2 with TRBJ2-5; TRBD2 is a possible D gene (7 bases). V was trimmed by 5 bases and J by 2 bases, leaving 18 bases between them. This CDR3 has 16 amino acids. Germline assignment: CDR1 SGHAT and CDR2 FQNNGV. The CDR3 DNA is TGTGCCAGCAGCCGTACCGGGGGGCGAAGACAAGAGACCCAGTACTTC. It codes for CASSRTGGRRQETQYF. Full variable domain (missing parts from reference TRBV11-2 and TRBJ2-5): EAGVAQSPRYKIIEKRQSVAFWCNPISGHATLYWYQQILGQGPKLLIQFQNNGVVDDSQLPKDRFSAERLKGVDSTLKIQPAKLEDSAVYLCASSRTGGRRQETQYFGPGTRLLVL.

This clone came up once. The chain links TRBV6-6 to TRBJ1-3, with a tentative D call TRBD1 (6 bases). V was pared by 1 base and J by 9 bases, with 13 bases between. Germline V gives CDR1 MNHNY, CDR2 SVGAGI (reference sequence). There are 14 residues in the CDR3. CDR3 loop: CASSYYREGGTIYF. Here the CDR3 DNA reads TGTGCCAGCAGTTACTACAGGGAAGGTGGCACCATATATTTT.

V is TRBV5-3 and J is TRBJ1-1, with D possibly matching TRBD1 (6 bases). TRBV5-3 is flagged as an ORF with uncertain function. Deletions cut 0 bases from V and 0 bases from J, with 12 bases between. CDR3 length equals 16 residues. The DNA for the CDR3 is TGTGCCAGAAGCTTGGCCGCAGGGGAAATGAACACTGAAGCTTTCTTT. Protein product: CARSLAAGEMNTEAFF.

This clone was seen only once. The gene calls are TRBV5-5 and TRBJ2-2, with D hard to call. V was trimmed by 0 bases and J by 6 bases, leaving 9 bases between them. The CDR3 spans 14 residues. Germline V CDR1 and CDR2: SGHKS, YYEKEE (reference sequence). In nucleotides, the CDR3 is TGTGCCAGCAGCTTGGAAAGCGTCCCCGGGGAGCTGTTTTTT. Its protein is CASSLESVPGELFF.

The chain has TRBV10-2 and TRBJ2-1; the D is unclear. The ends were cut back, 6 bases at V and 3 bases at J, with 12 bases in the middle. CDR3 length equals 14 residues. Per germline, CDR1 WSHSY and CDR2 SAAADI. The CDR3 region is CASSLLSVYNEQFF. Written as DNA, the CDR3 is TGCGCCAGCAGCCTTCTTTCCGTCTACAATGAGCAGTTCTTC.

The chain uses TRBV11-3 and TRBJ1-5, with TRBD1 identical over 12 bases. Germline loops: CDR1 SGHNT, CDR2 YENEEA. The CDR3 is made up of 16 amino acids. The J segment lost 7 bases and the V segment lost 5 bases, leaving 9 bases of the junction unmatched. CDR3 bases: TGTGCCAGCAGCCGAGGGACAGGGGGCGCAGGGCAGCCCCAGCATTTT. Protein: CASSRGTGGAGQPQHF.